Following are 7 T cell receptor beta chains from one sample sequenced in a study of cytomegalovirus exposure and HLA in healthy donors. The PCR ran on 60 Vbeta and 13 Jbeta primers. TCRdb's copy holds only in-frame clones and misses some; the assay was immunoSEQ multiplex PCR. The data show about 160,000 clones, 84% seen once. The sample was PBMCs. The receptors originated from a man aged 30 to 39 in good health and CMV-seronegative.

The J gene is TRBJ2-1, the V gene TRBV6-4, with 8 bases lining up with TRBD1. CDR1 and CDR2 from the germline V gene are MRHNA and SNTAGT. V shed 4 bases, J shed 5 bases, and the junction held 7 bases outside the gene matches. The CDR3 has 15 amino acids. CDR3 residues: CASSVRQGPNNEQFF. The CDR3 nucleotides read TGTGCCAGCAGTGTAAGACAGGGGCCCAACAATGAGCAGTTCTTC.

CDR3 sequence: CASSLNPQGWGYGYTF. The DNA for the CDR3 is TGTGCCAGCAGCTTGAATCCACAGGGGTGGGGCTACGGCTACACCTTC. V gene TRBV5-6 combines with J gene TRBJ1-2; 7 bases fit TRBD1. Germline V gene data show CDR1 as SGHDT and CDR2 as YYEEEE. Trimming removed 1 base from V and 8 bases from J; junction bases left unmatched: 14. This CDR3 region has 16 residues.

The chain joins TRBV5-6 to TRBJ1-5; no definite D call. The CDR3 extends over 14 amino acids. The V end lost 4 bases, the J end lost 2 bases, and 10 bases lay between the germline ends. Germline CDR1 reads SGHDT; CDR2 reads YYEEEE. CDR3 protein: CASSIGTGNQPQHF. CDR3 in DNA: TGTGCCAGCAGCATCGGTACTGGCAATCAGCCCCAGCATTTT.

The J gene is TRBJ2-1, the V gene TRBV7-2, with D tentatively TRBD2 (5 bases). Trimming removed 1 base at V and 3 bases at J, with 10 bases between. Germline loops: CDR1 SGHTA, CDR2 FQGNSA. This CDR3 is 15 amino acids long. CDR3 in amino acids: CASSLGGGYYNEQFF. CDR3 sequence (DNA): TGTGCCAGCAGCTTAGGAGGCGGGTACTACAATGAGCAGTTCTTC.

V and J are TRBV11-1 and TRBJ2-2; D unresolved. CDR1 SGHAT and CDR2 FQDESV come from the germline V gene (reference sequence). The CDR3 spans 14 residues. Trimming removed 1 base at V and 4 bases at J, with 7 bases between. The CDR3, as DNA: TGTGCCAGCAGCTTAGTCGGCGGCACCGGGGAGCTGTTTTTT. Its translation: CASSLVGGTGELFF.

The V and J genes are TRBV9 and TRBJ1-2; the D is unclear. The CDR3 spans 15 residues. CDR1 is SGDLS and CDR2 is YYNGEE in the germline V gene. The ends were cut back, 3 bases at V and 4 bases at J, with 16 bases in the middle. The CDR3 protein is CASSADSIPFYGYTF. The CDR3 DNA follows: TGTGCCAGCAGCGCTGACTCTATTCCTTTCTATGGCTACACCTTC. Full variable domain (remainder filled in from reference TRBV9 and TRBJ1-2): DSGVTQTPKHLITATGQRVTLRCSPRSGDLSVYWYQQSLDQGLQFLIQYYNGEERAKGNILERFSAQQFPDLHSELNLSSLELGDSALYFCASSADSIPFYGYTFGSGTRLTVV.

This clone was seen more than once but under ten times. V and J are TRBV4-3 and TRBJ2-1; a weak D match, TRBD2 (6 bases). In germline, CDR1 is LGHNA, CDR2 YSLEER. CDR3 size: 17 residues. The V gene lost 0 bases and the J gene lost 0 bases, with 12 bases spanning the gap. The CDR3 sequence: CASSQDFLRDSYNEQFF. CDR3 nucleotides: TGCGCCAGCAGCCAAGATTTTTTGCGGGACTCCTACAATGAGCAGTTCTTC.